A single sample gave rise to the 7 T cell receptor beta chains below, sequenced in a study of beta chain features in type 1 diabetes (dated by TCRdb to the late 2010s). The receptor library was made with the immunoSEQ multiplex PCR assay. The High Capacity cDNA Reverse Transcription Kit was used to reverse transcribe all of the isolated RNA, meaning that expressed TCRB transcripts were what got sequenced. The clones in this table, taken by TCRdb from immuneACCESS, are in-frame only. Not every clone is retained; where verified, under half of the shortfall comes from an unresolved V gene, and the cause of the rest is unknown. This sample gives about 240,000 clones in total; around a quarter of them show up just once. The ten largest clones capture approximately 4% of the sample. The sequenced material came from central memory CD4+ T cells from blood. Source of these receptors: a man younger than 45 in good health.

The rearrangement links TRBV28 to TRBJ2-4; 11 bases match TRBD1. CDR3 length: 14 amino acids. V was clipped by 6 bases and J by 3 bases; unmatched bases: 1. Germline CDR1 is MDHEN and CDR2 is SYDVKM. The chain's CDR3 is CASRGTGGKNIQYF. The CDR3 DNA follows: TGTGCCAGCAGGGGGACAGGGGGCAAAAACATTCAGTACTTC.

This clone was seen only a few times. The chain is built from TRBV19 and TRBJ2-7, with D tentatively TRBD1 or TRBD2 (5 bases each). V was shortened by 3 bases and J by 6 bases, with 15 bases between the two germline ends. CDR3 length: 14 residues. In germline, CDR1 is LNHDA, CDR2 SQIVND (reference sequence). In DNA form, the CDR3 reads TGTGCCAGTAGTATTGGCGGGCAGGGCGGCGAGCAGTACTTC. Translated, it gives CASSIGGQGGEQYF.

The rearrangement links TRBV30 to TRBJ2-6; maybe TRBD1 (7 bases). CDR3 length: 15 residues. Germline-derived CDR1 and CDR2 are GTSNPN and SVGIG (reference sequence). The germline V and J ends were trimmed by 0 bases and 4 bases, with 10 bases remaining between them. The CDR3 spells CAWSVTGRGANVLTF. CDR3 DNA: TGTGCCTGGAGTGTGACAGGGAGGGGGGCCAACGTCCTGACTTTC. Variable domain in full (rest from reference TRBV30 and TRBJ2-6): SQTIHQWPATLVQPVGSPLSLECTVEGTSNPNLYWYRQAAGRGLQLLFYSVGIGQISSEVPQNLSASRPQDRQFILSSKKLLLSDSGFYLCAWSVTGRGANVLTFGAGSRLTVL.

The rearrangement joins TRBV28 to TRBJ2-3; a weak D match, TRBD2 (6 bases). Germline lookup yields CDR1 MDHEN and CDR2 SYDVKM. CDR3 size: 15 residues. Trimming took 6 bases from V and 6 from J, leaving 19 bases between them. CDR3 protein: CASSPPGTSGDTQYF. As DNA, the CDR3 is TGTGCCAGCAGCCCCCCCGGGACTTCTGGGGATACGCAGTATTTT.

The rearrangement uses TRBV6-1 and TRBJ2-3; 13 positions agree with TRBD2. V shed 4 bases and J 5 bases; nucleotides not matched to a gene: 6. The CDR3 is 16 residues long. Germline loops: CDR1 MNHNS, CDR2 SASEGT. CDR3 sequence reads: CASSAWTSGSVDTQYF. In DNA form, the CDR3 reads TGTGCCAGCAGTGCCTGGACTAGCGGGAGCGTAGATACGCAGTATTTT.

This clone has ten or more counts. V gene TRBV25-1 combines with J gene TRBJ2-1; D is unresolved. The germline gives CDR1 MGHDK, CDR2 SYGVNS. With 1 base removed from V and 8 bases from J, the gap between germline ends came to 12 bases. This CDR3 region has 14 residues. The CDR3 DNA sequence: TGTGCCAGCAGTGAATTGGGTAGCAAGGATGAGCAGTTCTTC. Its protein is CASSELGSKDEQFF. The full variable domain, its missing parts supplied by reference TRBV25-1 and TRBJ2-1, is EADIYQTPRYLVIGTGKKITLECSQTMGHDKMYWYQQDPGMELHLIHYSYGVNSTEKGDLSSESTVSRIRTEHFPLTLESARPSHTSQYLCASSELGSKDEQFFGPGTRLTVL.

The chain joins TRBV15 to TRBJ2-1; 7 nucleotides agree with TRBD2. V trimming: 5 bases; J trimming: 2 bases; junction bases outside the gene matches: 3. This CDR3 region has 14 residues. Germline V CDR1 and CDR2: LNHNV, YYDKDF (reference sequence). The CDR3 DNA reads as TGTGCCACCAGCCGCGGGAGCGCCTACAATGAGCAGTTCTTC. As protein: CATSRGSAYNEQFF.